This T cell receptor beta chain came from a study of blood T cell repertoires in COVID-19. The germline V and J ends were trimmed by 8 bases and 2 bases, with 7 bases remaining between them. Germline V gene data show CDR1 as MNHEY and CDR2 as SMNVEV (reference sequence). This CDR3 region has 13 residues. Only in-frame clones appear in the TCRdb table, and some are missing; sequencing was by immunoSEQ multiplex PCR. This sample has about 190,000 clones; 80% to 85% occur once, and the top ten carry around 20%. The receptor comes from a human donor in a cohort sampled during active COVID-19. Sequencing was done on a sample of peripheral blood. The chain is built from TRBV27 and TRBJ2-6, with D maybe TRBD2 (6 bases). The CDR3 protein is CASRGAGANVLTF. CDR3 coding DNA: TGTGCCAGCCGCGGGGCTGGGGCCAACGTCCTGACTTTC.